This TCR beta chain was found in a study of shared clonotypes between healthy human individuals. Study as a whole: Each donor's CD4 naive and CD4 memory cells filled three plates apiece, CD8 naive two, and CD8 memory one.

Here immunoSEQ multiplex PCR was the method, and the copy in TCRdb shows in-frame clones only, minus some. The data contain about 1.5 million clones, 95% to 99% of them singletons. The CDR3 totals 14 residues. CDR1 MNHEY and CDR2 SVGAGI come from the germline V gene. With V trimmed by 3 bases and J by 5 bases, 3 bases remained unmatched. This sequence joins TRBV6-5 and TRBJ1-2, with 10 bases matching TRBD1. The sample comprised naive CD4+ T cells sorted from blood. Subset denoted: CD45RA+ positively selected. The TCR originated in a man aged 30 to 45 in good health. The CDR3 sequence: CASSYRQGAYGYTF. CDR3 DNA sequence: TGTGCCAGCAGTTATCGACAGGGGGCTTATGGCTACACCTTC.